This passage covers 31 T cell receptor beta chains from one sample sequenced in a study of T cells after yellow fever vaccination. TCRdb redid the calling of the 5' RACE reads with MiXCR, one entry per CDR3 protein. The sample lists under 550,000 distinct CDR3 sequences, just over 20% seen once, with approximately 15% in the top ten. The sequencing used PBMCs, collected 20 to 25 days after the first yellow fever vaccination. The receptors were sampled from a man in his late teens or twenties who received the YFV17D yellow fever vaccine.

This chain joins TRBV5-4 and TRBJ2-5; the match to TRBD1 covers 9 bases. The J segment lost 10 bases and the V segment lost 4 bases, leaving 5 bases of the junction unmatched. This CDR3 is built from 12 residues. Germline values: CDR1 SGHNT, CDR2 YYREEE (reference sequence). In DNA, the CDR3 is TGTGCCAGCAGCCCCGGGACAGGGAACCAGTACTTC. Amino acid sequence: CASSPGTGNQYF.

In this sample, this clonotype turned up a few times. The rearrangement links TRBV5-1 to TRBJ2-1; 10 nucleotides agree with TRBD2. J was trimmed by 1 base and V by 4 bases; bases with no gene match: 8. Per germline, CDR1 SGHRS and CDR2 YFSETQ. This CDR3 contains 17 residues. The CDR3 reads CASSGGSGGTSYNEQFF. The CDR3 DNA is TGCGCCAGCAGCGGGGGTAGCGGGGGGACTTCCTACAATGAGCAGTTCTTC.

The chain couples TRBV6-2 or TRBV6-3 to TRBJ2-6; no definite D call. Germline lookup yields CDR1 MNHEY and CDR2 SVGEGT. This CDR3 region has 15 residues. V was trimmed by 2 bases and J by 0 bases, leaving 5 bases between them. The CDR3 DNA is TGTGCCAGCAGTTACACGGTCTCTGGGGCCAACGTCCTGACTTTC. Protein sequence: CASSYTVSGANVLTF.

In regard to this clonotype: Compared with germline, one end of the junction differs, possibly owing to a read error. V usage is TRBV5-4 and J usage is TRBJ2-7; a possible D gene is TRBD2 (5 bases). The CDR3 runs to 12 residues. CDR1 is SGHNT and CDR2 is YYREEE in the germline V gene (reference sequence). CDR3 coding DNA: TGTGCCAGCAGCTTCCCTCGGGGTACATTGCACTTC. Its protein is CASSFPRGTLHF.

V is TRBV7-8 and J is TRBJ2-7; TRBD1 matches 7 bases. The CDR3 loop spans 15 amino acids. The germline CDR1 and CDR2 sequences are SGHVS and FQNEAQ. Losses at the gene ends were 2 bases for V and 4 bases for J; bases not matched to a gene: 8. This CDR3 reads CASSLYEGAAYEQYV. CDR3 DNA: TGTGCCAGCAGCTTATACGAGGGGGCGGCTTACGAGCAGTACGTC.

This clonotype was seen a handful of times. This rearrangement joins TRBV6-5 to TRBJ2-7, with D unclear. CDR3 length equals 15 residues. V was trimmed by 0 bases and J by 4 bases, leaving 13 bases between them. Germline V gene sequence: CDR1 MNHEY, CDR2 SVGAGI. The CDR3 bases are TGTGCCAGCAGTTACTCGACGGCTAACCCATACGAGCAGTACTTC. Its protein product is CASSYSTANPYEQYF.

This clonotype was recorded a few times. The chain combines TRBV12-3 or TRBV12-4 with TRBJ2-3; D ambiguous. The CDR3 extends over 8 amino acids. In DNA form, the CDR3 reads TGTGTCACAGATACGCAGTATTTT. It is translated as CVTDTQYF.

The chain has TRBV6-1 and TRBJ2-3, with 10 nucleotides matching TRBD1. V lost 7 bases to trimming and J lost 8 bases; unmatched junction nucleotides: 12. Germline values: CDR1 MNHNS, CDR2 SASEGT. CDR3 size: 15 residues. This CDR3 reads CASNLRQGAEGTQYF. The CDR3 DNA reads as TGTGCCAGCAATCTCAGACAGGGGGCGGAGGGTACGCAGTATTTT.

The V call is TRBV19, the J call TRBJ1-5; 8 bases agree with TRBD1. CDR1 LNHDA and CDR2 SQIVND come from the germline V gene (reference sequence). There are 14 residues in the CDR3. J lost 5 bases, V lost 5 bases, and 5 bases had no gene match. CDR3 nucleotide sequence: TGTGCCAGTAGTGACGGACAGGGCTATCAGCCCCAGCATTTT. Translating it yields CASSDGQGYQPQHF.

This clonotype was counted between two and nine times. This sequence joins TRBV5-1 and TRBJ1-2, with 10 positions matching TRBD1. The CDR3 consists of 14 residues. The V segment lost 7 bases and the J segment 7 bases; nucleotides outside the gene matches: 10. Germline V gene sequence: CDR1 SGHRS, CDR2 YFSETQ. CDR3 nucleotide sequence: TGCGCCAGCCGCCGGGGACAGGGGAATGGTGGCTACACCTTC. This codes for CASRRGQGNGGYTF.

The J gene is TRBJ2-1, the V gene TRBV18; D may be TRBD1 (5 bases). With 2 bases removed from V and 3 bases from J, the gap between germline ends came to 11 bases. Germline CDR1 reads KGHSH; CDR2 reads LQKENI. The CDR3 contains 15 residues. The CDR3 loop is CASSPGRGVYNEQFF. CDR3 coding DNA: TGTGCCAGCTCACCAGGAAGGGGCGTCTACAATGAGCAGTTCTTC. Drawing the rest from reference TRBV18 and TRBJ2-1, the complete variable domain is NAGVMQNPRHLVRRRGQEARLRCSPMKGHSHVYWYRQLPEEGLKFMVYLQKENIIDESGMPKERFSAEFPKEGPSILRIQQVVRGDSAAYFCASSPGRGVYNEQFFGPGTRLTVL.

V is TRBV7-9 and J is TRBJ1-1; 7 bases map to TRBD1. The CDR3 extends over 14 amino acids. The V and J ends lost 6 bases and 9 bases, in that order; junction bases with no gene match: 13. Germline CDR1 reads SEHNR; CDR2 reads FQNEAQ (reference sequence). DNA of the CDR3: TGTGCCAGCAGATCTAAGACAGGGCTACGGCAAGCTTTCTTT. It codes for CASRSKTGLRQAFF.

This rearrangement joins TRBV27 to TRBJ1-1, with D tentatively TRBD1 (5 bases). V was cut by 0 bases and J by 0 bases, with 14 bases left in between. Germline loops: CDR1 MNHEY, CDR2 SMNVEV (reference sequence). This CDR3 is built from 17 residues. CDR3 sequence (DNA): TGTGCCAGCAGTTTATCAAGCGGGCAGGGAATGAACACTGAAGCTTTCTTT. It encodes CASSLSSGQGMNTEAFF.

This clonotype was seen only a few times. The V call is TRBV4-1, the J call TRBJ2-1; the D gene is possibly TRBD1 (7 bases). Trimming stripped 4 bases from V and 2 bases from J, with 12 bases between. The germline V gene has CDR1 MGHRA and CDR2 YSYEKL. The CDR3 totals 15 residues. CDR3 nucleotides: TGCGCCAGCAGCCCGGGGGACAGCACCTACAATGAGCAGTTCTTC. Its translation is CASSPGDSTYNEQFF.

A few counts support this clonotype. The chain employs TRBV4-1 and TRBJ2-3, with TRBD1 matching over 8 bases. Trimming removed 4 bases from V and 1 base from J; junction bases left unmatched: 4. The CDR3 is 15 amino acids. Germline CDR1 and CDR2: MGHRA and YSYEKL. Written as DNA, the CDR3 is TGCGCCAGCAGCCGACAGGGGCCCCGCACAGATACGCAGTATTTT. Translated: CASSRQGPRTDTQYF.

This clonotype was detected a few times. The chain employs TRBV20-1 and TRBJ1-5; 8 bases match TRBD1. This CDR3 region has 13 residues. The germline V gene encodes CDR1 DFQATT and CDR2 SNEGSKA (reference sequence). After removal of 2 bases from V and 6 bases from J, the junction contained 3 bases not matched to a gene. Here the CDR3 reads CSARNRGIQPQHF. The CDR3 bases are TGCAGTGCTAGAAACAGGGGGATTCAGCCCCAGCATTTT.

CDR3 loop: CASSVRVPLQGNTIYF. CDR3 DNA: TGTGCCAGCAGCGTCCGGGTCCCACTGCAGGGAAACACCATATATTTT. The V and J genes are TRBV5-6 and TRBJ1-3; D is ambiguous. CDR3 length: 16 residues. V dropped 4 bases and J dropped 4 bases, with 18 bases sitting between them. CDR1 is SGHDT, CDR2 YYEEEE, per germline.

The chain is built from TRBV6-2 or TRBV6-3 and TRBJ2-1, with D possibly being TRBD2 (6 bases). With 6 bases removed from V and 8 bases from J, the gap between germline ends came to 11 bases. The CDR3 has 12 amino acids. Germline V gives CDR1 MNHEY, CDR2 SVGEGT. CDR3 sequence: CASSRRVDEQFF. The CDR3 DNA reads as TGTGCCAGCAGCCGGAGGGTTGATGAGCAGTTCTTC.

This clonotype was detected only a few times. The chain employs TRBV7-9 and TRBJ2-7, with TRBD2 as a possible D gene (5 bases). The ends were cut back, 5 bases at V and 0 bases at J, with 8 bases in the middle. This CDR3 is built from 13 residues. The germline gives CDR1 SEHNR, CDR2 FQNEAQ (reference sequence). The CDR3 DNA reads as TGTGCCAGCAGCAACGCGGGCTCCTACGAGCAGTACGTC. Translated, it gives CASSNAGSYEQYV.

J is TRBJ2-1 and V is TRBV6-4; 7 nucleotides align to TRBD1. Trimming cost V 0 bases and J 6 bases; bases outside gene matches: 2. Germline V gives CDR1 MRHNA, CDR2 SNTAGT. The CDR3 covers 14 residues. The CDR3: CASSDSPGGNEQFF. DNA of the CDR3: TGTGCCAGCAGTGACTCCCCAGGGGGCAATGAGCAGTTCTTC.

In its sample, this clonotype was seen a few times. V and J are TRBV20-1 and TRBJ2-5; 7 bases fit TRBD2. The CDR3 has 14 residues. Germline values: CDR1 DFQATT, CDR2 SNEGSKA (reference sequence). With V trimmed by 5 bases and J by 4 bases, 10 bases remained unmatched. The CDR3 region is CSAGGRGGRETQYF. CDR3 bases: TGCAGTGCTGGAGGAAGGGGAGGGCGAGAGACCCAGTACTTC.

This clonotype has a count of ten or more. The rearrangement uses TRBV29-1 and TRBJ1-3, with D unresolved. The CDR3 length is 12 residues. CDR1 SQVTM and CDR2 ANQGSEA come from the germline V gene. With 4 bases removed from V and 4 bases from J, the gap between germline ends came to 8 bases. The CDR3 coding sequence is TGCAGCGTTGCCGAGGCGGGAAACACCATATATTTT. Protein sequence: CSVAEAGNTIYF.

The genes are TRBV7-2 and TRBJ2-1; D tentatively reads TRBD1 or TRBD2 (7 bases each). Germline V gene sequence: CDR1 SGHTA, CDR2 FQGNSA. The CDR3 sequence is 16 residues long. Trimming removed 6 bases from V and 12 bases from J, with 27 bases in between. CDR3 DNA sequence: TGTGCCAGCAGTCCACCCGGGTCCCCTGTCAGGGGGGGGCAGTTCTTC. This codes for CASSPPGSPVRGGQFF. Looking up the rest from reference TRBV7-2 and TRBJ2-1 gives the full variable domain: GAGVSQSPSNKVTEKGKDVELRCDPISGHTALYWYRQSLGQGLEFLIYFQGNSAPDKSGLPSDRFSAERTGGSVSTLTIQRTQQEDSAVYLCASSPPGSPVRGGQFFGPGTRLTVL.

The V call is TRBV7-2, the J call TRBJ1-1; D is unclear. The length of the CDR3 is 15 residues. CDR1 is SGHTA and CDR2 is FQGNSA in the germline V gene. Trimming removed 2 bases from V and 2 bases from J, with 12 bases in between. CDR3 protein: CASSLRSPVNTEAFF. As DNA, the CDR3 is TGTGCCAGCAGCTTACGGAGTCCAGTTAACACTGAAGCTTTCTTT.

The J gene is TRBJ1-1, the V gene TRBV10-2; TRBD1 agrees at 7 bases. Trimming at V came to 6 bases and at J to 3 bases, leaving 4 bases not matched to a gene. CDR1 is WSHSY and CDR2 is SAAADI in the germline V gene. This CDR3 has 13 residues. Written as DNA, the CDR3 is TGCGCCAGCAGACAGGGGCGGGACACTGAAGCTTTCTTT. It translates to CASRQGRDTEAFF.

This clonotype was observed a few times. This chain joins TRBV11-2 and TRBJ1-6; D is uncertain. V was shortened by 5 bases and J by 6 bases, with 8 bases between the two germline ends. Germline V gives CDR1 SGHAT, CDR2 FQNNGV. The CDR3 is 13 amino acids. This chain's CDR3 is CASSEDGNSPLHF. Here the CDR3 DNA reads TGTGCCAGCAGCGAGGACGGTAATTCACCCCTCCACTTT.

This chain links TRBV20-1 with TRBJ1-4, with no clear D. The CDR3 covers 12 residues. CDR1 is DFQATT and CDR2 is SNEGSKA in the germline V gene (reference sequence). Trimming took 1 base from V and 6 from J, leaving 6 bases between them. CDR3 nucleotide sequence: TGCAGTGCTAGAGCTACTCATGAAAAACTGTTTTTT. Translation gives CSARATHEKLFF.

CDR3 sequence reads: CASSYSIPSYNSPLHF. CDR3 DNA: TGTGCCAGCAGTTACTCGATTCCGTCGTATAATTCACCCCTCCACTTT. This sequence joins TRBV6-5 and TRBJ1-6; D ambiguous. Trimming stripped 0 bases from V and 4 bases from J, with 10 bases between. CDR3 length: 16 residues. The germline gives CDR1 MNHEY, CDR2 SVGAGI.

This chain connects TRBV4-3 to TRBJ1-2, with TRBD1 matching over 8 bases. The J segment lost 7 bases and the V segment lost 0 bases, leaving 4 bases of the junction unmatched. The CDR3 totals 14 residues. Germline lookup yields CDR1 LGHNA and CDR2 YSLEER. The chain's CDR3 is CASSQDDRGFGYTF. The CDR3 DNA reads TGCGCCAGCAGCCAAGACGACAGGGGTTTTGGCTACACCTTC.

The rearrangement uses TRBV4-3 and TRBJ2-1, with a weak D call TRBD2 (5 bases). The V gene's germline CDR1 is LGHNA and CDR2 YSLEER. V gave up 4 bases and J gave up 8 bases, with 18 bases separating them. The CDR3 consists of 15 residues. Here the CDR3 reads CASSLRVGGFDEQFF. For the CDR3, the DNA is TGCGCCAGCAGCCTCCGGGTAGGCGGGTTCGATGAGCAGTTCTTC.

V is TRBV12-3 or TRBV12-4 and J is TRBJ1-4; 10 bases map to TRBD1. The CDR3 totals 15 residues. J lost 8 bases, V lost 3 bases, and 6 bases had no gene match. The chain's CDR3 is CASSFEGQGLEKLFF. Here the CDR3 DNA reads TGTGCCAGCAGTTTCGAGGGACAGGGGCTAGAAAAACTGTTTTTT.